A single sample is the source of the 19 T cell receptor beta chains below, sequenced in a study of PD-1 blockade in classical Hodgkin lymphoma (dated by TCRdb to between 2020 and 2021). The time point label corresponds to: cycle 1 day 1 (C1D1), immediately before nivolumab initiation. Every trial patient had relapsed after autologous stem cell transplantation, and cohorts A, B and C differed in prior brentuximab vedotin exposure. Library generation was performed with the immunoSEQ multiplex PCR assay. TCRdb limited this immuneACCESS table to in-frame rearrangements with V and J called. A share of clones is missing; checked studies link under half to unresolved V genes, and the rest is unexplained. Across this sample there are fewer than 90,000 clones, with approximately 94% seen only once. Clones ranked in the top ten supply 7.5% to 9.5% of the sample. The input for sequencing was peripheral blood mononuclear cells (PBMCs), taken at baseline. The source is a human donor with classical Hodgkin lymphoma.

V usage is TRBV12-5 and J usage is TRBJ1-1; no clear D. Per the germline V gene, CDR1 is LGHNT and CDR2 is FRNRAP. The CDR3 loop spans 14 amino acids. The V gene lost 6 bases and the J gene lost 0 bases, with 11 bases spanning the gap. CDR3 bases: TGTGCTAGTGGCTTAACAAACATGAACACTGAAGCTTTCTTT. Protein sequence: CASGLTNMNTEAFF. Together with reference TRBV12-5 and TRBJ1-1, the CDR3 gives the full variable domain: DARVTQTPRHKVTEMGQEVTMRCQPILGHNTVFWYRQTMMQGLELLAYFRNRAPLDDSGMPKDRFSAEMPDATLATLKIQPSEPRDSAVYFCASGLTNMNTEAFFGQGTRLTVV.

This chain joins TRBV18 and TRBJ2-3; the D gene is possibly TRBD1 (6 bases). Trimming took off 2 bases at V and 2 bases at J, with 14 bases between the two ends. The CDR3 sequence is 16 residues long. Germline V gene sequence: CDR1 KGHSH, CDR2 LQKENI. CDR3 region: CASSPSGGPFTDTQYF. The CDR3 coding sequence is TGTGCCAGCTCACCAAGTGGGGGCCCCTTCACAGATACGCAGTATTTT.

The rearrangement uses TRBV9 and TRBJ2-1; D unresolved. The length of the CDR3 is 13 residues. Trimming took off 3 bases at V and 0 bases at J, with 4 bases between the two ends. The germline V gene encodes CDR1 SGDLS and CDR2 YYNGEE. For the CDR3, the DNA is TGTGCCAGCAGCGACGGCTCCTACAATGAGCAGTTCTTC. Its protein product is CASSDGSYNEQFF. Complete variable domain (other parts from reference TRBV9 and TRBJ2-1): DSGVTQTPKHLITATGQRVTLRCSPRSGDLSVYWYQQSLDQGLQFLIQYYNGEERAKGNILERFSAQQFPDLHSELNLSSLELGDSALYFCASSDGSYNEQFFGPGTRLTVL.

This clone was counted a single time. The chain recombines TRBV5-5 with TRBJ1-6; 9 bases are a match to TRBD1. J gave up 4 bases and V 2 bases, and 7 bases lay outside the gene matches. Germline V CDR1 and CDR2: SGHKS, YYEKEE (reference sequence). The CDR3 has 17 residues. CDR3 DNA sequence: TGTGCCAGCAGCTTATCCCCGGGGACAGGGTATAATTCACCCCTCCACTTT. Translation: CASSLSPGTGYNSPLHF.

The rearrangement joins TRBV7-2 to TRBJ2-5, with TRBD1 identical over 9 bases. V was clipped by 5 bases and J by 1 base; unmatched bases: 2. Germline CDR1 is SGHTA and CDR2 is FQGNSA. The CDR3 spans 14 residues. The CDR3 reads CASSKDRGQETQYF. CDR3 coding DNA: TGTGCCAGCAGCAAGGACAGGGGCCAAGAGACCCAGTACTTC.

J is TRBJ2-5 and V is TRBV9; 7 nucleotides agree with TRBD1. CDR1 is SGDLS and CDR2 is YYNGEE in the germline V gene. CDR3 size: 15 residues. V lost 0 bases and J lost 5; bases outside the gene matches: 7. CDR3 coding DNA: TGTGCCAGCAGCGTAGAGGGGGCTAGCCCGGAGACCCAGTACTTC. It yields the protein CASSVEGASPETQYF.

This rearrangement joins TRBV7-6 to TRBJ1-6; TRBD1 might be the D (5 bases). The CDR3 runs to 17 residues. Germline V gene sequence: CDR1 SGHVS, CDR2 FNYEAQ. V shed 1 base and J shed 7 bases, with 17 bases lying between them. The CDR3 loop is CASSLEGLSIVNSPLHF. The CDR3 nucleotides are TGTGCCAGCAGCTTAGAGGGACTTAGTATTGTGAATTCACCCCTCCACTTT.

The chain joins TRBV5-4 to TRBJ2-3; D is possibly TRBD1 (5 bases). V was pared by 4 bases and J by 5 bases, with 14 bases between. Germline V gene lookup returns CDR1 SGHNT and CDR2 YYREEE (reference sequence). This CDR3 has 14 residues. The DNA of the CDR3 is TGTGCCAGCAGCCTGGAGTGGGGCGGAGATACGCAGTATTTT. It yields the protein CASSLEWGGDTQYF.

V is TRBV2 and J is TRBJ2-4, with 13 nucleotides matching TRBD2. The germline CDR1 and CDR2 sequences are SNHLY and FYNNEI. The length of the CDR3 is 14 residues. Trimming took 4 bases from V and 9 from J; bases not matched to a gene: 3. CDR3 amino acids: CASSGTSGGGIQYF. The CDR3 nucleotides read TGTGCCAGCAGTGGGACTAGCGGGGGAGGCATTCAGTACTTC.

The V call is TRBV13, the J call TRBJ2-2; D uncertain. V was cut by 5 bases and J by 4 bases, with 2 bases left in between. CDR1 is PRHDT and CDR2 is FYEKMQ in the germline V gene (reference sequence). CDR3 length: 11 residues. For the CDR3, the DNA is TGTGCCAGCAGCGTCACCGGGGAGCTGTTTTTT. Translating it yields CASSVTGELFF.

This CDR3 reads CASSSTQGALGGANSPLHF. The CDR3 DNA reads as TGTGCCAGCAGTTCAACACAGGGGGCGCTCGGTGGGGCGAATTCACCCCTCCACTTT. The chain uses TRBV27 and TRBJ1-6, with TRBD1 matching over 9 bases. CDR3 length: 19 residues. The germline V gene encodes CDR1 MNHEY and CDR2 SMNVEV (reference sequence). V lost 4 bases and J lost 7; bases outside the gene matches: 17.

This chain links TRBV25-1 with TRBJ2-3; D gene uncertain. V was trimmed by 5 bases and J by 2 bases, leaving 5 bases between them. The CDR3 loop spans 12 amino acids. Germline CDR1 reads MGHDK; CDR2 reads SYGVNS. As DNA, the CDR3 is TGTGCCAGCAGTCACTCCACAGATACGCAGTATTTT. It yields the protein CASSHSTDTQYF.

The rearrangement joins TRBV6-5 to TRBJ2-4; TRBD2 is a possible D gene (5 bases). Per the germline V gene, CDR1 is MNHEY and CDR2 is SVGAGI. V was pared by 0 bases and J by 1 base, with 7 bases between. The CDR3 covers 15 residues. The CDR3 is CASSYSTGAKNIQYF. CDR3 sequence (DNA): TGTGCCAGCAGTTACTCGACGGGGGCCAAAAACATTCAGTACTTC.

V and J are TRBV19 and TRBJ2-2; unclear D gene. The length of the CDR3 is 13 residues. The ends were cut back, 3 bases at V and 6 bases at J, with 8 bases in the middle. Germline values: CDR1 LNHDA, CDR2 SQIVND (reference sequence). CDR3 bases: TGTGCCAGTAGTATCGAAACCTCCGGGGAGCTGTTTTTT. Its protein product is CASSIETSGELFF.

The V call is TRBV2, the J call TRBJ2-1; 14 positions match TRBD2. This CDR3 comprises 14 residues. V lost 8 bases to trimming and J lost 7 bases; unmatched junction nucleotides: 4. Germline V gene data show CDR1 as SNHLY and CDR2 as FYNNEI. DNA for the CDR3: TGTGCCAGCCTGGGACTAGCGGGAGAGAATGAGCAGTTCTTC. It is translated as CASLGLAGENEQFF.

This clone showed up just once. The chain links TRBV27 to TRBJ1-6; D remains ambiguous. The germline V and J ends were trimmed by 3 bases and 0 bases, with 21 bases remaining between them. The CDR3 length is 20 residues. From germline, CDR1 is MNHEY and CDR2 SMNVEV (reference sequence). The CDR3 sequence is CASSFRSTAFKSSYNSPLHF. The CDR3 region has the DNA TGTGCCAGCAGTTTTCGATCGACCGCCTTCAAGAGCTCCTATAATTCACCCCTCCACTTT.

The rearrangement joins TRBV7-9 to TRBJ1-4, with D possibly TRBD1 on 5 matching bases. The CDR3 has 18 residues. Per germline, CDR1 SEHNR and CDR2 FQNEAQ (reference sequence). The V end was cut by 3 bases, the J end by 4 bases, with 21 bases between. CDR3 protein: CASSFPQGGLEDNEKLFF. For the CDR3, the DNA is TGTGCCAGCAGCTTCCCCCAGGGTGGGTTGGAGGATAATGAAAAACTGTTTTTT.

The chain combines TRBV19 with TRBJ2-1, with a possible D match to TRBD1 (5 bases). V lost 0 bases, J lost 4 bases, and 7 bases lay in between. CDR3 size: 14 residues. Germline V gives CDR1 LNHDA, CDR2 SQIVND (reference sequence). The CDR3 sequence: CASSIETAYNEQFF. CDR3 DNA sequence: TGTGCCAGTAGTATAGAGACAGCATACAATGAGCAGTTCTTC.

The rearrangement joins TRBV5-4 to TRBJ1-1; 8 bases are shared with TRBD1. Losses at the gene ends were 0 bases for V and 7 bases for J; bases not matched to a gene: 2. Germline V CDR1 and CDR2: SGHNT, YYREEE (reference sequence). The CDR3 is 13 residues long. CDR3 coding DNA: TGTGCCAGCAGCTTGGGACAGGGGATTGAAGCTTTCTTT. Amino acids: CASSLGQGIEAFF. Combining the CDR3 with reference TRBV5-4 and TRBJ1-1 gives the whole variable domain ETGVTQSPTHLIKTRGQQVTLRCSSQSGHNTVSWYQQALGQGPQFIFQYYREEENGRGNFPPRFSGLQFPNYSSELNVNALELDDSALYLCASSLGQGIEAFFGQGTRLTVV.